One and the same sample provided the 24 T cell receptor beta chains below, sequenced in a study of blood T cell repertoires in COVID-19. Generated by immunoSEQ multiplex PCR, the TCRdb table keeps only in-frame clones and is missing some. The top ten clones hold more than 7.5% of a sample with roughly 150,000 clones, roughly 82% of them seen once. Input material: peripheral blood. All receptors derive from a woman aged 50 to 60 with acute or convalescent COVID-19.

V and J are TRBV6-1 and TRBJ2-2, with a tentative D call TRBD2 (6 bases). From germline, CDR1 is MNHNS and CDR2 SASEGT. V lost 2 bases and J lost 6, with 10 bases in between. This CDR3 spans 14 amino acids. Written as DNA, the CDR3 is TGTGCCAGCAGTGAAAAAGGAGGGGCCGGGGAGCTGTTTTTT. Protein: CASSEKGGAGELFF.

The V gene is TRBV10-2, the J gene TRBJ1-2; TRBD1 might be the D (5 bases). Germline CDR1 reads WSHSY; CDR2 reads SAAADI. This CDR3 has 14 residues. V was clipped by 4 bases and J by 3 bases, with 12 bases between them. The CDR3 bases are TGCGCCAGCAGTGTGGACACAAAATACTATGGCTACACCTTC. Translation gives CASSVDTKYYGYTF.

As DNA, the CDR3 is TGTGCCAGCAGCGTAGCGGGTAACGGGGAGACCCAGTACTTC. Translation gives CASSVAGNGETQYF. The V call is TRBV9, the J call TRBJ2-5; D remains unclear. This CDR3 spans 14 amino acids. CDR1 and CDR2 from the germline V gene are SGDLS and YYNGEE. V lost 0 bases and J lost 5, with 11 bases in between.

This clone was observed once. The chain has TRBV6-5 and TRBJ2-3; D is ambiguous. The CDR3 length is 11 residues. CDR1 MNHEY and CDR2 SVGAGI come from the germline V gene. V was cut by 8 bases and J by 10 bases, with 13 bases left in between. Written as DNA, the CDR3 is TGTGCCAGCGGTCCACTCCTTCCGCAGTATTTT. It codes for CASGPLLPQYF.

V usage is TRBV3-1 (or the pseudogene TRBV3-2) and J usage is TRBJ1-6; possible D gene TRBD1, 5 bases. V gave up 4 bases and J gave up 6 bases, with 13 bases separating them. CDR3 length: 15 amino acids. Germline CDR1 is LGHDT and CDR2 is YNNKEL (reference sequence). As DNA, the CDR3 is TGTGCCAGCAGCCCGCTAGGGGATGGTAATTCACCCCTCCACTTT. Protein product: CASSPLGDGNSPLHF.

The rearrangement uses TRBV5-4 and TRBJ1-2; D gene ambiguous. The CDR3 sequence is 14 residues long. Germline values: CDR1 SGHNT, CDR2 YYREEE (reference sequence). The V end lost 0 bases, the J end lost 5 bases, and 11 bases lay between the germline ends. CDR3 loop: CASSLAGQPYGYTF. The CDR3 bases are TGTGCCAGCAGCTTGGCAGGCCAGCCGTATGGCTACACCTTC.

This chain joins TRBV7-9 and TRBJ1-4, with D tentatively TRBD1 (5 bases). Germline V gene lookup returns CDR1 SEHNR and CDR2 FQNEAQ (reference sequence). Trimming stripped 5 bases from V and 8 bases from J, with 15 bases between. This CDR3 spans 14 amino acids. The CDR3 nucleotides read TGTGCCAGCAGCCAGGGAGGTGGTAACGAAAAACTGTTTTTT. Its translation: CASSQGGGNEKLFF.

This clone was recorded once. The rearrangement links TRBV9 to TRBJ2-1; 10 nucleotides line up with TRBD2. Trimming cost V 0 bases and J 8 bases; bases outside gene matches: 8. This CDR3 is 16 amino acids long. The germline V gene has CDR1 SGDLS and CDR2 YYNGEE. CDR3 protein: CASSVGPWTSGDEQFF. CDR3 DNA sequence: TGTGCCAGCAGCGTAGGCCCCTGGACTAGCGGCGATGAGCAGTTCTTC. Supplemented by reference TRBV9 and TRBJ2-1, the full variable domain reads DSGVTQTPKHLITATGQRVTLRCSPRSGDLSVYWYQQSLDQGLQFLIQYYNGEERAKGNILERFSAQQFPDLHSELNLSSLELGDSALYFCASSVGPWTSGDEQFFGPGTRLTVL.

The V gene is TRBV11-3, the J gene TRBJ2-1, with 11 nucleotides matching TRBD2. The CDR3 extends over 15 amino acids. CDR1 and CDR2 from the germline V gene are SGHNT and YENEEA. V dropped 5 bases and J dropped 7; count of bases not matched to a gene: 7. In DNA, the CDR3 is TGTGCCAGCAGCATGATAGCGGGGGGGGAGAATGAGCAGTTCTTC. Its protein product is CASSMIAGGENEQFF.

This clone was found a few times. The chain has TRBV5-4 and TRBJ2-7; possibly TRBD1 for D (6 bases). The CDR3 runs 15 residues. CDR1 and CDR2 from the germline V gene are SGHNT and YYREEE (reference sequence). The ends were cut back, 4 bases at V and 2 bases at J, with 16 bases in the middle. The CDR3 nucleotides are TGTGCCAGCAGCCGAAGGGACGGGACAACCTACGAGCAGTACTTC. It is translated as CASSRRDGTTYEQYF.

This clone showed up just once. The genes are TRBV5-4 and TRBJ2-7, with 9 bases aligning to TRBD1. Germline CDR1 reads SGHNT; CDR2 reads YYREEE (reference sequence). Trimming at V came to 4 bases and at J to 3 bases, leaving 5 bases not matched to a gene. The CDR3 is made up of 14 amino acids. CDR3 in DNA: TGTGCCAGCAGCACTGGGACAGGGAACTACGAGCAGTACTTC. Translated: CASSTGTGNYEQYF.

V usage is TRBV14 and J usage is TRBJ2-3; no clear D. The germline V and J ends were trimmed by 8 bases and 4 bases, with 10 bases remaining between them. CDR3 length: 12 amino acids. Germline V gene data show CDR1 as SGHDN and CDR2 as FVKESK. In nucleotides, the CDR3 is TGTGCCAGCGGATCTCGGGCAGATACGCAGTATTTT. It encodes CASGSRADTQYF.

This chain links TRBV11-2 with TRBJ1-1, with 11 bases matching TRBD1. This CDR3 contains 16 residues. The germline V gene has CDR1 SGHAT and CDR2 FQNNGV. With V trimmed by 1 base and J by 5 bases, 6 bases remained unmatched. This chain's CDR3 is CASSLGGGTGGTEAFF. Written as DNA, the CDR3 is TGTGCCAGCAGCTTAGGCGGGGGGACAGGGGGAACTGAAGCTTTCTTT.

The rearrangement uses TRBV6-2 or TRBV6-3 and TRBJ2-7, with D perhaps TRBD2 (7 bases). The CDR3 extends over 14 amino acids. Germline V CDR1 and CDR2: MNHEY, SVGEGT. V was cut by 2 bases and J by 5 bases, with 13 bases left in between. The CDR3, as DNA: TGTGCCAGCAGTTACCGGGGGGCTCGCCACGAGCAGTACTTC. This sequence encodes CASSYRGARHEQYF.

The J gene is TRBJ2-7, the V gene TRBV6-5; a weak D match, TRBD2 (6 bases). Trimming cost V 6 bases and J 0 bases, with 12 bases left between them. From germline, CDR1 is MNHEY and CDR2 SVGAGI. This CDR3 spans 14 amino acids. The DNA for the CDR3 is TGTGCCAGCAGCAAGGGACTGGCCTCCTACGAGCAGTACTTC. This gives the protein CASSKGLASYEQYF.

The CDR3 DNA reads as TGCGCCAGCAGCTTGGCCCCCATAGATATCTCTGGAAACACCATATATTTT. It encodes CASSLAPIDISGNTIYF. The chain employs TRBV5-1 and TRBJ1-3; D is unresolved. The CDR3 has 17 residues. V was clipped by 0 bases and J by 0 bases, with 13 bases between them. Germline CDR1 reads SGHRS; CDR2 reads YFSETQ. The entire variable domain, with the rest obtained from reference TRBV5-1 and TRBJ1-3, is as follows: KAGVTQTPRYLIKTRGQQVTLSCSPISGHRSVSWYQQTPGQGLQFLFEYFSETQRNKGNFPGRFSGRQFSNSRSEMNVSTLELGDSALYLCASSLAPIDISGNTIYFGEGSWLTVV.

The chain is built from TRBV7-2 and TRBJ1-3, with 8 bases matching TRBD1. The V gene's germline CDR1 is SGHTA and CDR2 FQGNSA. With V trimmed by 5 bases and J by 7 bases, 7 bases remained unmatched. This CDR3 region has 14 residues. The CDR3 DNA is TGTGCCAGCAGCCGTACGGACAGGGTGAACACCATATATTTT. This translates into CASSRTDRVNTIYF.

The rearrangement links TRBV9 to TRBJ1-2; no definite D call. V lost 0 bases and J 8 bases, leaving 14 bases between the germline ends. This CDR3 comprises 14 residues. The germline V gene encodes CDR1 SGDLS and CDR2 YYNGEE. The CDR3 loop reads CASSVATRRRGYTF. DNA of the CDR3: TGTGCCAGCAGCGTAGCTACTCGCCGTCGGGGCTACACCTTC.

The chain carries TRBV27 and TRBJ1-4, with TRBD1 as a possible D gene (6 bases). Germline-derived CDR1 and CDR2 are MNHEY and SMNVEV (reference sequence). The CDR3 consists of 15 residues. Trimming stripped 4 bases from V and 9 bases from J, with 18 bases between. The CDR3 bases are TGTGCCAGCAGTTCGACAGGTATCGAGGGAAAAAAACTGTTTTTT. The encoded protein is CASSSTGIEGKKLFF.

The rearrangement uses TRBV6-6 and TRBJ2-3; TRBD1 is a possible D gene (6 bases). V was pared by 6 bases and J by 5 bases, with 9 bases between. Germline V gene lookup returns CDR1 MNHNY and CDR2 SVGAGI (reference sequence). The CDR3 consists of 12 residues. Here the CDR3 reads CASSDRLDTQYF. CDR3 bases: TGTGCCAGCAGCGACAGGTTAGATACGCAGTATTTT.

The gene calls are TRBV19 and TRBJ2-1, with a possible D match to TRBD1 (5 bases). CDR1 is LNHDA, CDR2 SQIVND, per germline (reference sequence). The V end lost 4 bases, the J end lost 7 bases, and 14 bases lay between the germline ends. This CDR3 has 14 amino acids. The CDR3 bases are TGTGCCAGTAGTAAGACAGATGTGGGTAATGAGCAGTTCTTC. Its protein is CASSKTDVGNEQFF.

The gene calls are TRBV29-1 and TRBJ2-7; unclear D gene. The CDR3 consists of 12 residues. Germline V gene sequence: CDR1 SQVTM, CDR2 ANQGSEA. The V and J ends lost 4 bases and 0 bases respectively, with 7 bases between them. CDR3 DNA sequence: TGCAGCGTTGGTTACGGCTCCTACGAGCAGTACTTC. It specifies CSVGYGSYEQYF.

The chain is built from TRBV28 and TRBJ1-2; no reliable D call. The V end lost 8 bases, the J end lost 8 bases, and 12 bases lay between the germline ends. The germline V gene has CDR1 MDHEN and CDR2 SYDVKM. This CDR3 comprises 11 residues. This CDR3 is CASWQVTGYTF. The CDR3, as DNA: TGTGCCAGCTGGCAGGTAACGGGCTACACCTTC.

CDR3 protein: CAWRGRTANQPQHF. CDR3 coding DNA: TGTGCCTGGAGGGGGCGGACAGCTAATCAGCCCCAGCATTTT. The gene calls are TRBV30 and TRBJ1-5, with a tentative D call TRBD1 (6 bases). The V end lost 3 bases, the J end lost 4 bases, and 13 bases lay between the germline ends. The CDR3 is made up of 14 amino acids. Germline CDR1 GTSNPN, CDR2 SVGIG (reference sequence).